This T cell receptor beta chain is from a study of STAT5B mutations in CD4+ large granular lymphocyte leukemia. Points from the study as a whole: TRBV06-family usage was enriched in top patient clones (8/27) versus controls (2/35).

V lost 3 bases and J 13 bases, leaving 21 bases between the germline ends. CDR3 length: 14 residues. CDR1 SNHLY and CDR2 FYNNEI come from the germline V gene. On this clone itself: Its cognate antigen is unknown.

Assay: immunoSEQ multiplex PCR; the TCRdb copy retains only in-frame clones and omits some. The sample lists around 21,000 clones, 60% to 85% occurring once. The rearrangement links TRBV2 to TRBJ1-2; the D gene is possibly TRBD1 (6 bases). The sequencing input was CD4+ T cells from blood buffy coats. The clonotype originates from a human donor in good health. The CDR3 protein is CASSDVGQRLSSTF. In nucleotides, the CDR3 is TGTGCCAGCAGTGATGTGGGACAAAGACTAAGTAGCACCTTC.